This is a list of T cell receptor beta chains from one sample in a study of CD8 T cells in ankylosing spondylitis. From the 5' RACE reads, TCRdb called clonotypes with MiXCR, one entry per CDR3 protein. The sample consists of more than 150,000 distinct CDR3 sequences, roughly 13% of them appearing once. The sequencing input was blood, either unsorted or a sorted T cell fraction (not recorded which). These TCRs come from a male donor with ankylosing spondylitis or in good health (not recorded which). Both conserved end residues are part of each CDR3. The D gene is left open where the match is weak. Rows give clone size only sometimes, using once, few, many, or a class for an expanded clone.

d_call	v_call	clone_size	j_call	cdr3_nt	cdr3_aa
TRBD2	TRBV6-1	NA	TRBJ2-1	TGTGCCAGCAGCGGGTTTAGCGGGAGTCCCCAATCCTACAATGAGCAGTTCTTC	CASSGFSGSPQSYNEQFF
NA	TRBV29-1	many	TRBJ2-3	TGCAGCGTCTTTGGCGGGACAGATACGCAGTATTTT	CSVFGGTDTQYF
TRBD1	TRBV11-2	few	TRBJ2-1	TGTGCCAGCAGCTCCTGGACAGGAGCCAACAATGAGCAGTTCTTC	CASSSWTGANNEQFF
NA	TRBV13	NA	TRBJ2-7	TGTGCCAGCAGCTTAGGCCTGGGAAACTACGAGCAGTACTTC	CASSLGLGNYEQYF
NA	TRBV10-1	once	TRBJ2-7	TGCGCCAGCAGTCCCGACAGGAGATCCTACGAGCAGTACTTC	CASSPDRRSYEQYF
NA	TRBV15	few	TRBJ2-7	TGTGCCACCAGCAGACGCTGGGGGGAATACGAGCAGTACTTC	CATSRRWGEYEQYF
TRBD2	TRBV10-3	NA	TRBJ2-1	TGTGCCATCAGTGAGTATGATAGCGGGGGGCCTTCCTACAATGAGCAGTTCTTC	CAISEYDSGGPSYNEQFF
TRBD1	TRBV6-1	NA	TRBJ2-2	TGTGCCAGCAGTCAGGGGGCGGGCACCGGGGAGCTGTTTTTT	CASSQGAGTGELFF
TRBD1	TRBV20-1	NA	TRBJ2-5	TGCAGTGCTGATAGGGGAGGGACAGGGGAAGGGGAGACCCAGTACTTC	CSADRGGTGEGETQYF
NA	TRBV7-7	NA	TRBJ2-7	TGTGCCAGCAGCCCCCGAGAGGGGGCCTACGAGCAGTACTTC	CASSPREGAYEQYF
NA	TRBV3-1	many	TRBJ2-3	TGTGCCAGCAGCCAAGAGGGCGGATTCACAGATACGCAGTATTTT	CASSQEGGFTDTQYF
TRBD2	TRBV11-3	NA	TRBJ2-3	TGTGCCAGCAGTTCTAGCGGGGGACCAATCCCCACCGATACGCAGTATTTT	CASSSSGGPIPTDTQYF
TRBD1	TRBV12-5	few	TRBJ1-1	TGTGCTAGTGGTTTGGTGTTGGGGACAGGGCACACTGAAGCTTTCTTT	CASGLVLGTGHTEAFF
NA	TRBV5-1	few	TRBJ1-2	TGCGCCAGCAGCTTGCCCGAATTAGCCCTACAGGAAAGCTATGGCTACACCTTC	CASSLPELALQESYGYTF
NA	TRBV3-1	few	TRBJ1-1	TGTGCCAGCAGCGAAGTGGGGGGGGTGAACACTGAAGCTTTCTTT	CASSEVGGVNTEAFF
NA	TRBV4-1	few	TRBJ2-1	TGCGCCAGCAGCCGACCGCCGGGGGTTGAGCAGTTCTTC	CASSRPPGVEQFF
NA	TRBV6-5	NA	TRBJ1-1	TGTGCCAGCAGTTACCCCGGTCGGGGCGGGAACACTGAAGCTTTCTTT	CASSYPGRGGNTEAFF
TRBD2	TRBV2	NA	TRBJ2-1	TGTGCCAGCAGTGAAGACCTGCTAGCGGAAGGAGCCAATGAGCAGTTCTTC	CASSEDLLAEGANEQFF
TRBD1	TRBV30	few	TRBJ2-7	TGTGCCTGGAGTACAGGGGGCAACTACGAGCAGTACTTC	CAWSTGGNYEQYF
NA	TRBV6-1	many	TRBJ1-5	TGTGCCAGATCAGAGGGAGCAAATCAGCCCCAGCATTTT	CARSEGANQPQHF
NA	TRBV20-1	NA	TRBJ2-4	TGCAGTGCTAGAGATCACGGATCTGCAGCCAAAAACATTCAGTACTTC	CSARDHGSAAKNIQYF
NA	TRBV30	few	TRBJ2-1	TGTGCCTGGAGTGATACAGGTTATGAGCAGTTCTTC	CAWSDTGYEQFF
NA	TRBV20-1	NA	TRBJ2-4	TGCAGTGCTCGAGAAGCGGGCATAGCCAAAAACATTCAGTACTTC	CSAREAGIAKNIQYF
NA	TRBV2	NA	TRBJ2-3	TGTGCCAGCAGTGCCATGACAGTGGGCACAGATACGCAGTATTTT	CASSAMTVGTDTQYF
TRBD2	TRBV6-4	NA	TRBJ2-3	TGTGCCAGCAGTGACGGCGCAGCGGGGGGCACAGATACGCAGTATTTT	CASSDGAAGGTDTQYF
TRBD1	TRBV10-2	many	TRBJ2-1	TGCGCCAGCAGTTACACGGGATCAGGGGGCGATGAGCAGTTCTTC	CASSYTGSGGDEQFF
NA	TRBV3-1	NA	TRBJ2-3	TGTGCCAGCAGCCAAGATATTTCGGACACAGATACGCAGTATTTT	CASSQDISDTDTQYF
NA	TRBV20-1	many	TRBJ2-7	TGCAGTGCTAGAGATAGGGACTTCTCCTACGAGCAGTACTTC	CSARDRDFSYEQYF
NA	TRBV6-5	few	TRBJ2-2	TGTGCCAGCAGTTATGTCGGCGGAGGGACCGGGGAGCTGTTTTTT	CASSYVGGGTGELFF
TRBD1	TRBV6-1	NA	TRBJ2-1	TGTGCCAGCAGTCCGGCCGGGACAGGGGGCCATGAGCAGTTCTTC	CASSPAGTGGHEQFF
NA	TRBV6-1	NA	TRBJ2-5	TGTGCCAGCAGTACCTACATAGTCCGCGGGGACCAAGAGACCCAGTACTTC	CASSTYIVRGDQETQYF
NA	TRBV6-5	NA	TRBJ1-5	TGTGCCACCTTATTCCCGCCCCAGCATTTT	CATLFPPQHF
NA	TRBV6-4	NA	TRBJ1-1	TGTGCCAGCAGTGACACGGGGGATTTGAAAACTGAAGCTTTCTTT	CASSDTGDLKTEAFF
TRBD2	TRBV7-9	few	TRBJ2-3	TGTGCCAGCAGCCGGGCTAGCGGCGGGAACACAGATACGCAGTATTTT	CASSRASGGNTDTQYF
NA	TRBV6-5	few	TRBJ1-4	TGTGCCAGCAGTTACTCGGGGGTGGAAGGGGAAAAACTGTTTTTT	CASSYSGVEGEKLFF
NA	TRBV20-1	many	TRBJ2-5	TGCAGTGCTAGAGATTATGAAGGGGAAGAGACCCAGTACTTC	CSARDYEGEETQYF
NA	TRBV4-1	many	TRBJ2-1	TGCGCCAGCAGCCAAGAGGGGCTAAGACACGAGCAGTTCTTC	CASSQEGLRHEQFF
TRBD2	TRBV15	many	TRBJ2-3	TGTGCCACCAGCAAGTTGCGGGAGGCCACAGATACGCAGTATTTT	CATSKLREATDTQYF
TRBD2	TRBV3-1	NA	TRBJ2-5	TGTGCCAGCTCTGGTTGGCAACTAGCGGCCGTTTTCGTGGAGACCCAGTACTTC	CASSGWQLAAVFVETQYF
NA	TRBV21-1	few	TRBJ1-3	TGTGCCAGCAGCAAAGAGACCAGGAGCCTCTCTGGAAACACCATATATTTT	CASSKETRSLSGNTIYF
NA	TRBV21-1	NA	TRBJ2-5	TGTGCCAGCAGCTCACGGACACTCCGAGAGACCCAGTACTTC	CASSSRTLRETQYF